The 24 T cell receptor beta chains listed next were all sequenced from one sample in a study of cytomegalovirus exposure and HLA in healthy donors. Primers for the PCR totalled 60 Vbeta and 13 Jbeta. Sequencing was performed with immunoSEQ multiplex PCR; in TCRdb, only in-frame clones are kept and a portion is missing. The sample carries around 100,000 clones, approximately 81% recorded once. The sequenced material came from PBMCs. Source of these receptors: a male donor in good health and CMV-seropositive.

The CDR3 here is CASSRRLKNTEAFF. DNA for the CDR3: TGCGCCAGCAGCCGAAGACTGAAGAACACTGAAGCTTTCTTT. V usage is TRBV4-3 and J usage is TRBJ1-1; no clear D gene. This CDR3 spans 14 amino acids. The germline CDR1 and CDR2 sequences are LGHNA and YSLEER. V was clipped by 4 bases and J by 1 base, with 10 bases between them.

The chain links TRBV28 to TRBJ1-4, with 10 bases matching TRBD1. The length of the CDR3 is 15 residues. The germline V gene encodes CDR1 MDHEN and CDR2 SYDVKM. After removal of 6 bases from V and 8 bases from J, the junction contained 9 bases not matched to a gene. CDR3 sequence reads: CASRIWDRGGEKLFF. CDR3 coding DNA: TGTGCCAGCAGGATTTGGGACAGGGGAGGCGAAAAACTGTTTTTT. The variable domain in full, with the rest retrieved from reference TRBV28 and TRBJ1-4, is DVKVTQSSRYLVKRTGEKVFLECVQDMDHENMFWYRQDPGLGLRLIYFSYDVKMKEKGDIPEGYSVSREKKERFSLILESASTNQTSMYLCASRIWDRGGEKLFFGSGTQLSVL.

This clone showed up just once. The genes are TRBV7-8 and TRBJ1-5; D might be TRBD1 (5 bases). The V gene lost 5 bases and the J gene lost 10 bases, with 15 bases spanning the gap. Looked up from germline, CDR1 is SGHVS and CDR2 is FQNEAQ. The CDR3 has 13 residues. CDR3 nucleotides: TGTGCCAGCAGCCCTACTGGGACTTGCCCCCAGCATTTT. Its translation is CASSPTGTCPQHF.

The CDR3 protein is CASDDGTAGYGYTF. As DNA, the CDR3 is TGTGCCAGCGACGACGGGACAGCCGGCTATGGCTACACCTTC. This chain links TRBV19 with TRBJ1-2; 7 bases match TRBD1. V lost 9 bases to trimming and J lost 4 bases; unmatched junction nucleotides: 11. Germline CDR1 and CDR2: LNHDA and SQIVND (reference sequence). The CDR3 is 14 residues long.

This clone was observed a single time. The chain is built from TRBV7-3 and TRBJ2-5; D is unclear. Trimming left V 2 bases short and J 0 bases short, with 10 bases between. Germline V CDR1 and CDR2: SGHTA, FQGTGA. The CDR3 consists of 15 residues. The CDR3 coding sequence is TGTGCCAGCAGCTTAGGTTTAGACAACCAAGAGACCCAGTACTTC. This translates into CASSLGLDNQETQYF. Full variable domain (rest looked up from reference TRBV7-3 and TRBJ2-5): GAGVSQTPSNKVTEKGKYVELRCDPISGHTALYWYRQSLGQGPEFLIYFQGTGAADDSGLPNDRFFAVRPEGSVSTLKIQRTERGDSAVYLCASSLGLDNQETQYFGPGTRLLVL.

The chain carries TRBV6-5 and TRBJ2-7, with D tentatively TRBD2 (6 bases). V lost 6 bases, J lost 0 bases, and 15 bases lay in between. This CDR3 is built from 15 residues. Germline lookup yields CDR1 MNHEY and CDR2 SVGAGI. The CDR3 DNA reads as TGTGCCAGCAGCAAGACGGGACTGAGCTCCTACGAGCAGTACTTC. It specifies CASSKTGLSSYEQYF.

The J gene is TRBJ2-1, the V gene TRBV6-5; D is ambiguous. Trimming took 0 bases from V and 9 from J, leaving 9 bases between them. CDR1 MNHEY and CDR2 SVGAGI come from the germline V gene. The CDR3 contains 13 residues. DNA for the CDR3: TGTGCCAGCAGTTACTCCACGGCTAGTGAGCAGTTCTTC. It yields the protein CASSYSTASEQFF.

This clone was counted only a few times. Additional DNA sequences in this sample encode the identical CDR3. The CDR3 DNA sequence: TGCGCCAGCAGCTTAGGCGGGGGAACAGATACGCAGTATTTT. This gives the protein CASSLGGGTDTQYF. This chain joins TRBV5-1 and TRBJ2-3; 7 positions agree with TRBD2. Looked up from germline, CDR1 is SGHRS and CDR2 is YFSETQ. J lost 3 bases, V lost 2 bases, and 3 bases had no gene match. The CDR3 extends over 14 amino acids.

J is TRBJ2-5 and V is TRBV15; 10 nucleotides align to TRBD1. Germline CDR1 LNHNV, CDR2 YYDKDF (reference sequence). Unmatched junction bases numbered 7, after V lost 7 bases and J lost 2 bases. This CDR3 has 15 amino acids. The CDR3 region is CATTPDRGRQETQYF. The CDR3 DNA reads as TGTGCCACCACCCCCGACAGGGGGCGGCAAGAGACCCAGTACTTC.

This clone came up a few times. The chain joins TRBV12-5 to TRBJ1-2, with D perhaps matching TRBD1 (5 bases). Trimming removed 10 bases from V and 5 bases from J, with 17 bases in between. Per the germline V gene, CDR1 is LGHNT and CDR2 is FRNRAP. This CDR3 is 13 amino acids long. CDR3 DNA sequence: TGTGCTATCGGATCAGACAGCGTTTATGGCTACACCTTC. Translated: CAIGSDSVYGYTF.

V and J are TRBV25-1 and TRBJ1-5, with 12 bases fitting TRBD1. V gave up 8 bases and J gave up 7 bases; unmatched junction bases: 3. The CDR3 has 13 amino acids. From germline, CDR1 is MGHDK and CDR2 SYGVNS. CDR3 nucleotides: TGTGCCAGCGGGACAGGGGGCGAGCAGCCCCAGCATTTT. It encodes CASGTGGEQPQHF.

The V gene is TRBV5-8, the J gene TRBJ1-2; D is perhaps TRBD1 (5 bases). The V end lost 2 bases, the J end lost 2 bases, and 10 bases lay between the germline ends. The germline gives CDR1 SGHTS, CDR2 YDEGEE. The CDR3 contains 14 residues. CDR3 in DNA: TGTGCCAGCAGCTTCGGGGGGGGAAACTATGGCTACACCTTC. This codes for CASSFGGGNYGYTF.

Only a few counts were recorded for this clone. The chain couples TRBV7-2 to TRBJ1-2; TRBD1 is a possible D gene (5 bases). The CDR3 consists of 14 residues. V was cut by 4 bases and J by 6 bases, with 15 bases left in between. Per the germline V gene, CDR1 is SGHTA and CDR2 is FQGNSA. CDR3 residues: CASSYTTGGDGYTF. CDR3 nucleotides: TGTGCCAGCAGCTATACGACGGGGGGAGATGGCTACACCTTC.

This clone has a handful of counts. In DNA, the CDR3 is TGTGCCAGTAGTATGGACAGACCCTTCTCCTACGAGCAGTACTTC. Amino acids: CASSMDRPFSYEQYF. This rearrangement joins TRBV19 to TRBJ2-7, with a possible D match to TRBD1 (6 bases). The CDR3 has 15 amino acids. Germline V gene lookup returns CDR1 LNHDA and CDR2 SQIVND (reference sequence). Trimming removed 3 bases at V and 0 bases at J, with 12 bases between.

V is TRBV6-5 and J is TRBJ1-6; possibly TRBD1 for D (5 bases). The germline V gene encodes CDR1 MNHEY and CDR2 SVGAGI. The CDR3 covers 14 residues. Deletions cut 8 bases from V and 7 bases from J, with 15 bases between. CDR3 sequence: CASAAGLENSPLHF. The CDR3 region has the DNA TGTGCCAGCGCGGCGGGGCTGGAGAATTCACCCCTCCACTTT.

DNA of the CDR3: TGTGCCAGCAGCCATCTTCTAGGGACATTCGCACGAGAGACCCAGTACTTC. Translated, it gives CASSHLLGTFARETQYF. The rearrangement uses TRBV7-9 and TRBJ2-5, with a tentative D call TRBD1 (6 bases). In germline, CDR1 is SEHNR, CDR2 FQNEAQ (reference sequence). The V gene lost 5 bases and the J gene lost 4 bases, with 23 bases spanning the gap. This CDR3 contains 17 residues.

The chain is built from TRBV30 and TRBJ2-5; 10 bases are a match to TRBD2. V lost 7 bases to trimming and J lost 4 bases; unmatched junction nucleotides: 9. The CDR3 contains 14 residues. Looked up from germline, CDR1 is GTSNPN and CDR2 is SVGIG (reference sequence). The CDR3 DNA is TGTGCCTTGACCGGGACTAGCGTAAGAGAGACCCAGTACTTC. Translated: CALTGTSVRETQYF.

The CDR3 region has the DNA TGTGCCAGCAGCTTATGGATAGCGGGATCCACCGGGGAGCTGTTTTTT. Encoded protein: CASSLWIAGSTGELFF. The chain joins TRBV7-6 to TRBJ2-2; 8 bases fit TRBD2. Germline CDR1 reads SGHVS; CDR2 reads FNYEAQ. V gave up 2 bases and J gave up 4 bases; unmatched junction bases: 6. CDR3 length equals 16 residues. Based on the CDR3 plus reference TRBV7-6 and TRBJ2-2, the full variable domain is GAGVSQSPRYKVTKRGQDVALRCDPISGHVSLYWYRQALGQGPEFLTYFNYEAQQDKSGLPNDRFSAERPEGSISTLTIQRTEQRDSAMYRCASSLWIAGSTGELFFGEGSRLTVL.

V and J are TRBV23-1 and TRBJ1-5; 10 nucleotides match TRBD1. TRBV23-1 is recorded as an ORF, its role being uncertain. The CDR3 runs to 17 residues. With 3 bases clipped from V and 3 bases from J, the junction kept 8 bases outside the gene matches. The DNA for the CDR3 is TGCGCCAGCAGTCACCCCCGGGACAGGGGATTCAATCAGCCCCAGCATTTT. Translation gives CASSHPRDRGFNQPQHF.

The V and J genes are TRBV7-9 and TRBJ1-1; D is perhaps TRBD1 (5 bases). Germline CDR1 and CDR2: SEHNR and FQNEAQ (reference sequence). V was trimmed by 4 bases and J by 2 bases, leaving 14 bases between them. This CDR3 spans 15 amino acids. CDR3 in amino acids: CASSSPGMGNTEAFF. DNA of the CDR3: TGTGCCAGCAGCTCCCCAGGGATGGGAAACACTGAAGCTTTCTTT.

The rearrangement joins TRBV29-1 to TRBJ2-1; 8 nucleotides match TRBD2. CDR1 is SQVTM and CDR2 is ANQGSEA in the germline V gene. The CDR3 has 15 amino acids. V shed 6 bases, J shed 7 bases, and the junction held 14 bases outside the gene matches. Written as DNA, the CDR3 is TGCAGCGTCCGCCCCGGGGGGGGGCTATTTAATGAGCAGTTCTTC. Translated, it gives CSVRPGGGLFNEQFF.

V usage is TRBV7-2 and J usage is TRBJ1-2, with D maybe TRBD1 (6 bases). Germline-derived CDR1 and CDR2 are SGHTA and FQGNSA. Trimming stripped 4 bases from V and 4 bases from J, with 16 bases between. CDR3 length equals 15 residues. CDR3 residues: CASSSRRGDGYGYTF. The DNA for the CDR3 is TGTGCCAGCAGCTCCCGCAGGGGTGACGGCTATGGCTACACCTTC.

The genes are TRBV6-1 and TRBJ1-5; 9 positions match TRBD1. The CDR3 totals 15 residues. Germline V gives CDR1 MNHNS, CDR2 SASEGT. The V and J ends lost 4 bases and 6 bases, in that order; junction bases with no gene match: 7. CDR3 amino acids: CASSGLQGAGQPQHF. Here the CDR3 DNA reads TGTGCCAGCAGTGGACTACAGGGGGCGGGTCAGCCCCAGCATTTT.

The genes are TRBV7-9 and TRBJ1-1; the match to TRBD1 covers 9 bases. Losses at the gene ends were 3 bases for V and 7 bases for J; bases not matched to a gene: 3. This CDR3 has 13 residues. In germline, CDR1 is SEHNR, CDR2 FQNEAQ (reference sequence). The CDR3 nucleotides are TGTGCCAGCAGCTTTGGACAGGGGAGTGAAGCTTTCTTT. As protein: CASSFGQGSEAFF.